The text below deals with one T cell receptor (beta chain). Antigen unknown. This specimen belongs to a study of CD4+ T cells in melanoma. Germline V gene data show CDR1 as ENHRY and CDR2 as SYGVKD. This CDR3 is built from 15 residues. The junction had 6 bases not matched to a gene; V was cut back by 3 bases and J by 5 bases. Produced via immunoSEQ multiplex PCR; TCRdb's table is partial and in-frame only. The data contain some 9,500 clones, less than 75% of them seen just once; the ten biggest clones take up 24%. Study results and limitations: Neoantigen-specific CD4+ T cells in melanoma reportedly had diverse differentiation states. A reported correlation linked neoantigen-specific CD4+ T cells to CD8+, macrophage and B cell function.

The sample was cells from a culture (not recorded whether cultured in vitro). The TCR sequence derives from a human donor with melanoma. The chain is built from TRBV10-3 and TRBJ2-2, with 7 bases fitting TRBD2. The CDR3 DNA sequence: TGTGCCATCAGTGAAGCAGGGAGGGGAACCGGGGAGCTGTTTTTT. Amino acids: CAISEAGRGTGELFF.